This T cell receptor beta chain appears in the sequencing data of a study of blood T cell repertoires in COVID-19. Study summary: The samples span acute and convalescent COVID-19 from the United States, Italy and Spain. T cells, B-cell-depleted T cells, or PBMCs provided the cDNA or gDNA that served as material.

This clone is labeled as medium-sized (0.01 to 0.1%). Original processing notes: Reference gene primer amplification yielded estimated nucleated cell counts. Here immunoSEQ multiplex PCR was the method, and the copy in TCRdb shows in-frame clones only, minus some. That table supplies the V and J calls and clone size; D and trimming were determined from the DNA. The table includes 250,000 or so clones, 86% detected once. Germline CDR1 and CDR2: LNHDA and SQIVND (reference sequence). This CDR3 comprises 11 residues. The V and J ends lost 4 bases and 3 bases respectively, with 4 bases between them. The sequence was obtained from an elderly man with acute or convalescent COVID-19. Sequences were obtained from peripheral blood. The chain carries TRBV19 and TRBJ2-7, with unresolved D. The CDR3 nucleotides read TGTGCCAGTAGTAATAGCTACGAGCAGTACTTC. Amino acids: CASSNSYEQYF.